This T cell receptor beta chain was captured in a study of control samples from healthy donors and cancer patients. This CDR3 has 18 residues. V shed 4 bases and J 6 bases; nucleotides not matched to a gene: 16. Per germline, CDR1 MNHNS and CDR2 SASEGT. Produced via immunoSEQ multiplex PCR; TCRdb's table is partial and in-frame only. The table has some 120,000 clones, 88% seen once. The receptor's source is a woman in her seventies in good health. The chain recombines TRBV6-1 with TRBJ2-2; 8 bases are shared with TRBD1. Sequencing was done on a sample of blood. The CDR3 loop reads CASSGHGTGYRAAGELFF. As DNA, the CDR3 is TGTGCCAGCAGTGGACACGGGACAGGCTACCGTGCGGCCGGGGAGCTGTTTTTT.